The 16 T cell receptor beta chains reported below all come from one sample, sequenced in a study of graft-versus-host responses after intestinal transplantation. No antigen has been identified for these receptors. The protocol was immunoSEQ multiplex PCR, while the TCRdb copy is restricted to in-frame clones and leaves out a portion. Of 41,000 or so clones in the sample, 90% to 95% were seen once. Sequences were derived from unstimulated CD8+ T cells sorted from spleen or lymph node cells, sampled before transplant. Receptors originate from a human donor who was the organ donor for an intestinal transplant.

The V and J genes are TRBV9 and TRBJ2-7, with D possibly TRBD1 on 5 matching bases. V lost 0 bases and J 3 bases, leaving 13 bases between the germline ends. The length of the CDR3 is 15 residues. CDR1 and CDR2 from the germline V gene are SGDLS and YYNGEE. The CDR3 region is CASSVAAGISYEQYF. CDR3 coding DNA: TGTGCCAGCAGCGTAGCCGCAGGGATCAGCTACGAGCAGTACTTC.

The chain is built from TRBV4-3 and TRBJ2-2, with TRBD2 matching over 15 bases. Per germline, CDR1 LGHNA and CDR2 YSLEER. The CDR3 is made up of 16 amino acids. Trimming took 4 bases from V and 6 from J; bases not matched to a gene: 3. The CDR3 region is CASSPGTSGGSGELFF. CDR3 coding DNA: TGCGCCAGCAGCCCGGGGACTAGCGGGGGGTCCGGGGAGCTGTTTTTT.

The chain combines TRBV6-5 with TRBJ1-2, with TRBD1 as a possible D gene (5 bases). Looked up from germline, CDR1 is MNHEY and CDR2 is SVGAGI. The V end lost 6 bases, the J end lost 8 bases, and 16 bases lay between the germline ends. The CDR3 sequence is 13 residues long. The CDR3 DNA follows: TGTGCCAGCAGCCTCGGCGGGGCCAGGGGCTACACCTTC. Its protein is CASSLGGARGYTF.

The CDR3 sequence: CASSLAGLGLYEQYF. The CDR3 DNA follows: TGTGCCAGCAGCTTAGCGGGACTAGGGCTTTACGAGCAGTACTTC. The rearrangement joins TRBV7-9 to TRBJ2-7; 8 bases are shared with TRBD2. This CDR3 region has 15 residues. CDR1 is SEHNR and CDR2 is FQNEAQ in the germline V gene (reference sequence). J lost 4 bases, V lost 0 bases, and 5 bases had no gene match.

The CDR3 sequence: CASSAWGIQRIETQYF. For the CDR3, the DNA is TGTGCCAGCAGCGCCTGGGGCATCCAGAGGATTGAGACCCAGTACTTC. The chain couples TRBV5-4 to TRBJ2-5; D might be TRBD1 (5 bases). The CDR3 spans 16 residues. Germline CDR1 is SGHNT and CDR2 is YYREEE (reference sequence). The ends were cut back, 4 bases at V and 5 bases at J, with 21 bases in the middle. Full variable domain (outside the CDR3, taken from reference TRBV5-4 and TRBJ2-5): ETGVTQSPTHLIKTRGQQVTLRCSSQSGHNTVSWYQQALGQGPQFIFQYYREEENGRGNFPPRFSGLQFPNYSSELNVNALELDDSALYLCASSAWGIQRIETQYFGPGTRLLVL.

V usage is TRBV6-1 and J usage is TRBJ2-1; unclear D gene. Trimming took off 2 bases at V and 9 bases at J, with 14 bases between the two ends. Per the germline V gene, CDR1 is MNHNS and CDR2 is SASEGT. This CDR3 has 14 amino acids. DNA for the CDR3: TGTGCCAGCAGTGAATTAGGCTCAGCGAGTGAGCAGTTCTTC. Its translation: CASSELGSASEQFF.

The chain is built from TRBV19 and TRBJ2-5; D is unresolved. V lost 6 bases and J 3 bases, leaving 5 bases between the germline ends. The germline CDR1 and CDR2 sequences are LNHDA and SQIVND (reference sequence). The CDR3 is made up of 11 amino acids. The CDR3 DNA sequence: TGTGCCAGTAGGGAAGAAGAGACCCAGTACTTC. As protein: CASREEETQYF.

The rearrangement links TRBV7-2 to TRBJ2-5; 8 nucleotides agree with TRBD1. The CDR3 has 19 residues. From germline, CDR1 is SGHTA and CDR2 FQGNSA. Germline trimming cut 5 bases from V and 0 bases from J; bases unmatched to any gene: 17. CDR3 sequence (DNA): TGTGCCAGCAGCCGGGAAACGGGACAGGCTCCCCAGTACCAAGAGACCCAGTACTTC. Its protein product is CASSRETGQAPQYQETQYF.

The chain links TRBV13 to TRBJ2-2; 10 nucleotides line up with TRBD2. Germline V gene lookup returns CDR1 PRHDT and CDR2 FYEKMQ (reference sequence). The J segment lost 5 bases and the V segment lost 5 bases, leaving 8 bases of the junction unmatched. This CDR3 region has 16 residues. The CDR3 protein is CASSLVGLARTGELFF. For the CDR3, the DNA is TGTGCCAGCAGCCTAGTGGGACTAGCGCGGACCGGGGAGCTGTTTTTT.

In DNA, the CDR3 is TGTGCCAGCAGTGCCGGGACAGGCTCCTACGAGCAGTACTTC. Translating it yields CASSAGTGSYEQYF. The chain links TRBV6-1 to TRBJ2-7; 8 bases are shared with TRBD1. Trimming at V came to 4 bases and at J to 0 bases, leaving 2 bases not matched to a gene. The CDR3 runs to 14 residues. In germline, CDR1 is MNHNS, CDR2 SASEGT.

This rearrangement joins TRBV19 to TRBJ2-1; D is ambiguous. V was shortened by 1 base and J by 5 bases, with 12 bases between the two germline ends. The CDR3 is made up of 15 amino acids. CDR1 and CDR2 from the germline V gene are LNHDA and SQIVND (reference sequence). The CDR3 is CASSIGARSHNEQFF. The CDR3 region has the DNA TGTGCCAGTAGTATAGGGGCTAGATCTCACAATGAGCAGTTCTTC.

The chain couples TRBV7-6 to TRBJ2-7; D is unresolved. CDR3 length equals 13 residues. Trimming took off 1 base at V and 3 bases at J, with 7 bases between the two ends. In germline, CDR1 is SGHVS, CDR2 FNYEAQ. The CDR3 loop reads CASSLGQYYEQYF. CDR3 coding DNA: TGTGCCAGCAGCTTAGGGCAGTACTACGAGCAGTACTTC.

In its sample, this clone was seen a few times. This rearrangement joins TRBV10-3 to TRBJ1-1, with a weak D call TRBD1 (5 bases). V was shortened by 4 bases and J by 1 base, with 10 bases between the two germline ends. CDR3 length equals 14 residues. Germline CDR1 and CDR2: ENHRY and SYGVKD. As DNA, the CDR3 is TGTGCCATCAGTGGGACAACTCCGAACACTGAAGCTTTCTTT. Translating gives CAISGTTPNTEAFF.

This clone was seen once. Other nucleotide sequences from this sample produce the same CDR3. The V gene is TRBV20-1, the J gene TRBJ1-2; D perhaps matches TRBD1 (5 bases). The V and J ends lost 4 bases and 6 bases respectively, with 9 bases between them. Per germline, CDR1 DFQATT and CDR2 SNEGSKA (reference sequence). CDR3 length equals 11 residues. The CDR3: CSATGDHGYTF. DNA for the CDR3: TGCAGTGCTACCGGGGACCATGGCTACACCTTC.

This rearrangement joins TRBV4-3 to TRBJ1-2; D may be TRBD1 (5 bases). Per germline, CDR1 LGHNA and CDR2 YSLEER. The V and J ends lost 3 bases and 3 bases respectively, with 14 bases between them. This CDR3 is built from 15 residues. CDR3 sequence: CASSQTVTGYYGYTF. The CDR3 region has the DNA TGCGCCAGCAGCCAGACAGTAACAGGTTACTATGGCTACACCTTC.

V and J are TRBV7-6 and TRBJ2-5; 13 positions match TRBD2. The V gene end was trimmed by 5 bases and the J gene end by 2 bases; junction bases not matched to a gene: 8. The CDR3 length is 17 residues. The germline gives CDR1 SGHVS, CDR2 FNYEAQ. CDR3: CASSRPGTSGAQETQYF. The CDR3 coding sequence is TGTGCCAGCAGCCGTCCCGGGACTAGCGGGGCACAAGAGACCCAGTACTTC.